The present T cell receptor beta chain was sequenced within a study of blood T cell repertoires in COVID-19. Study summary: Specimens from acute and convalescent COVID-19 originated in the United States, Italy and Spain.

Per the germline V gene, CDR1 is SGHTS and CDR2 is YDEGEE. The CDR3 runs 14 residues. Trimming cost V 4 bases and J 4 bases, with 12 bases left between them. Study processing details: It was from reference gene primer amplification that nucleated cell counts were estimated. Assay used: immunoSEQ multiplex PCR; TCRdb lists only in-frame clones, some missing. V and J calls and clone size come straight from that table; D and trimming were deduced from the DNA. Of approximately 310,000 clones listed, about 85% were seen once; the top ten hold 1.9%. Participants' reported clinical history set cohort assignment.

The rearrangement uses TRBV5-8 and TRBJ2-1; a weak D match, TRBD1 (6 bases). Sequenced: PBMCs or T cells enriched from blood (not recorded which). The source is a woman aged 25 to 39 who had been exposed to COVID-19. The CDR3 DNA is TGTGCCAGCAGCCCCGGACAGACTTACAATGAGCAGTTCTTC. This translates into CASSPGQTYNEQFF.